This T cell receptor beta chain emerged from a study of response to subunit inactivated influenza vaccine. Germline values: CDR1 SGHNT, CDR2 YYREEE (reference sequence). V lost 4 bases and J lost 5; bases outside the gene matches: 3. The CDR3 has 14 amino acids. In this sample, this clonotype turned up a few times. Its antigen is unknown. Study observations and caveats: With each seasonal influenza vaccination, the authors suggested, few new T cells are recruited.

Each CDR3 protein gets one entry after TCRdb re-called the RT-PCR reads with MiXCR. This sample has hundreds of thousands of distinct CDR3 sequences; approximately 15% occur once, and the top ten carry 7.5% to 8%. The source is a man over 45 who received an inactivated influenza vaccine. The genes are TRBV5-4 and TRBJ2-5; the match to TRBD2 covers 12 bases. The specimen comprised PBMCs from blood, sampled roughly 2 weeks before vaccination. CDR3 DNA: TGTGCCAGCAGCCTAGCGGGGGGGTACGAGACCCAGTACTTC. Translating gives CASSLAGGYETQYF.